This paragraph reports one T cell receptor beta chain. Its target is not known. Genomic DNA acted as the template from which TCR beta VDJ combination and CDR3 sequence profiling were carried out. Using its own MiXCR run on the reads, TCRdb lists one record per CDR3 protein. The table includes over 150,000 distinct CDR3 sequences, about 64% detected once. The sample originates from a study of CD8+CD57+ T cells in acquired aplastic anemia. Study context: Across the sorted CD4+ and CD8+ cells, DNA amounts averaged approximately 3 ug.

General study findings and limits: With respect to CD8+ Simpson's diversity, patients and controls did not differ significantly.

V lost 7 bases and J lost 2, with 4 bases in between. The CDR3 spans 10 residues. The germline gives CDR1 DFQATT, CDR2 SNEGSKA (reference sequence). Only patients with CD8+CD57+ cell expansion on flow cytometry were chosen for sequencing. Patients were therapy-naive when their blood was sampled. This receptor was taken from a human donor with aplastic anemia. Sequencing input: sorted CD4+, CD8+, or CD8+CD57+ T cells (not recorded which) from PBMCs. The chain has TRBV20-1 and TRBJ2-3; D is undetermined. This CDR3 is CSVVTDTQYF. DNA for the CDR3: TGCAGTGTCGTCACAGATACGCAGTATTTT.